The 15 T cell receptor beta chains given below trace back to one sample, sequenced in a study of cytomegalovirus exposure and HLA in healthy donors. The primer mix had 60 Vbeta and 13 Jbeta primers. Data came from immunoSEQ multiplex PCR; TCRdb stores just in-frame clones and leaves some out. In the table there are about 160,000 clones, approximately 76% of which are singletons. What was sequenced was PBMCs. These TCRs come from a man aged 60 to 75 in good health and CMV-seronegative.

The chain uses TRBV11-2 and TRBJ2-1, with D perhaps TRBD2 (5 bases). The CDR3 contains 14 residues. Germline-derived CDR1 and CDR2 are SGHAT and FQNNGV. Trimming shortened V by 3 bases and J by 2 bases, and 8 bases separated the two germline ends. The CDR3 nucleotides read TGTGCCAGCAGCTTGAGGGTCGCCTACAATGAGCAGTTCTTC. This gives the protein CASSLRVAYNEQFF.

The rearrangement joins TRBV18 to TRBJ1-1; tentatively, D is TRBD1 (5 bases). V shed 1 base and J shed 1 base, with 10 bases lying between them. The CDR3 is 15 residues long. Germline V gives CDR1 KGHSH, CDR2 LQKENI. This CDR3 is CASSPRTRENTEAFF. As DNA, the CDR3 is TGTGCCAGCTCACCACGGACAAGGGAGAACACTGAAGCTTTCTTT.

This clone was found once. The genes are TRBV27 and TRBJ2-7, with 11 bases fitting TRBD2. Per the germline V gene, CDR1 is MNHEY and CDR2 is SMNVEV (reference sequence). J gave up 2 bases and V 9 bases, and 3 bases lay outside the gene matches. The CDR3 loop spans 13 amino acids. In nucleotides, the CDR3 is TGTGCCAGTGGGACTAGCGGCCCCTACGAGCAGTACTTC. The encoded protein is CASGTSGPYEQYF.

J is TRBJ2-5 and V is TRBV7-7, with 7 bases identical to TRBD1. V lost 1 base and J lost 3; bases outside the gene matches: 5. The germline CDR1 and CDR2 sequences are SSHAT and FNYEAQ (reference sequence). The length of the CDR3 is 15 residues. The CDR3 DNA reads as TGTGCCAGCAGCTTAGGTGGGACAGCCGAAGAGACCCAGTACTTC. This translates into CASSLGGTAEETQYF.

The chain joins TRBV28 to TRBJ1-3; D uncertain. The CDR3 length is 14 residues. Per the germline V gene, CDR1 is MDHEN and CDR2 is SYDVKM. V lost 2 bases, J lost 4 bases, and 9 bases lay in between. The CDR3: CASSLPGRGNTIYF. Written as DNA, the CDR3 is TGTGCCAGCAGTTTACCAGGTCGAGGAAACACCATATATTTT.

The rearrangement links TRBV5-1 to TRBJ1-1, with 7 bases aligning to TRBD1. J lost 1 base, V lost 4 bases, and 7 bases had no gene match. Germline V gene sequence: CDR1 SGHRS, CDR2 YFSETQ. CDR3 length: 15 residues. CDR3 DNA: TGCGCCAGCAGCAATCCCGGGACAGCGAACACTGAAGCTTTCTTT. Protein product: CASSNPGTANTEAFF.

The chain combines TRBV29-1 with TRBJ2-3, with 8 bases fitting TRBD2. CDR1 is SQVTM, CDR2 ANQGSEA, per germline. This CDR3 spans 15 amino acids. V dropped 4 bases and J dropped 6; count of bases not matched to a gene: 12. Here the CDR3 reads CSVGGSEPGGDTQYF. DNA for the CDR3: TGCAGCGTTGGCGGAAGCGAGCCGGGGGGGGATACGCAGTATTTT.

This clone showed up just a few times. The rearrangement uses TRBV13 and TRBJ2-1; 9 nucleotides line up with TRBD2. V trimming: 7 bases; J trimming: 9 bases; junction bases outside the gene matches: 13. This CDR3 has 15 residues. The V gene's germline CDR1 is PRHDT and CDR2 FYEKMQ (reference sequence). The CDR3 region has the DNA TGTGCCAGCATCAGTCTAGCGGGATATGGGGGTGAGCAGTTCTTC. Encoded protein: CASISLAGYGGEQFF.

The chain links TRBV21-1 to TRBJ2-2; the table names TRBD1, a call not compared with the DNA. TRBV21-1 is a listed pseudogene. CDR3 length equals 13 residues. The CDR3 region is CASRGTGDWELFF. In DNA form, the CDR3 reads TGTGCCAGCAGGGGGACAGGGGACTGGGAGCTGTTTTTT.

The chain recombines TRBV29-1 with TRBJ2-3; 8 bases map to TRBD1. Germline V gives CDR1 SQVTM, CDR2 ANQGSEA. J lost 3 bases, V lost 5 bases, and 7 bases had no gene match. CDR3 length: 14 residues. In DNA form, the CDR3 reads TGCAGCGTTTCAGGGGGCGAGGTTACAGATACGCAGTATTTT. Protein sequence: CSVSGGEVTDTQYF.

Remarks on this clone: Its ends do not fully match the called genes, so a read error is possible. The CDR3 DNA is TGTGCCTGGAGCGGAAATTCCGGGACAGGGGGCCTCTTC. Translating it yields CAWSGNSGTGGLF. The chain carries TRBV30 and TRBJ2-1; 12 bases align to TRBD1. CDR3 length: 13 residues. Per germline, CDR1 GTSNPN and CDR2 SVGIG (reference sequence).

Worth noting for this clone: A read error may produce the germline difference seen at one junction end. V is TRBV7-8 and J is TRBJ2-5, with 7 bases identical to TRBD2. There are 12 residues in the CDR3. From germline, CDR1 is SGHVS and CDR2 FQNEAQ. This CDR3 is CASSSASGVPNF. DNA of the CDR3: TGTGCCAGCAGCTCAGCAAGCGGGGTTCCGAACTTC.

V usage is TRBV5-4 and J usage is TRBJ2-3; 15 positions match TRBD2. This CDR3 has 16 residues. The trim removed 4 bases at V and 5 bases at J, leaving 5 bases unmatched. CDR1 is SGHNT, CDR2 YYREEE, per germline (reference sequence). The CDR3 spells CASSIGLAGGQDTQYF. DNA of the CDR3: TGTGCCAGCAGCATCGGACTAGCGGGGGGGCAAGATACGCAGTATTTT.

This clone was seen only a few times. The chain joins TRBV28 to TRBJ2-3; unclear D gene. Germline V gene sequence: CDR1 MDHEN, CDR2 SYDVKM. Trimming shortened V by 5 bases and J by 0 bases, and 12 bases separated the two germline ends. The CDR3 totals 15 residues. The CDR3 region is CASSPYLSSTDTQYF. DNA for the CDR3: TGTGCCAGCAGTCCCTACTTGTCTAGCACAGATACGCAGTATTTT.

The chain combines TRBV11-3 with TRBJ2-7; a weak D match, TRBD2 (7 bases). The germline V gene has CDR1 SGHNT and CDR2 YENEEA. The CDR3 is 14 amino acids. Trimming shortened V by 1 base and J by 6 bases, and 13 bases separated the two germline ends. In DNA, the CDR3 is TGTGCCAGCAGCTTAGGTGGGGGGGCGGCCGAGCAGTACTTC. As protein: CASSLGGGAAEQYF. The full variable domain, completed using reference TRBV11-3 and TRBJ2-7, is EAGVVQSPRYKIIEKKQPVAFWCNPISGHNTLYWYLQNLGQGPELLIRYENEEAVDDSQLPKDRFSAERLKGVDSTLKIQPAELGDSAVYLCASSLGGGAAEQYFGPGTRLTVT.